What follows are 23 T cell receptor beta chains derived from one specimen sequenced in a study of shared clonotypes between healthy human individuals. Sequencing was performed with immunoSEQ multiplex PCR; in TCRdb, only in-frame clones are kept and a portion is missing. The sample holds 650,000 to 700,000 clones; about nine tenths are singletons and the top ten take 34%. The sequencing input was memory CD8+ T cells from PBMCs. As to subset: CD45RO+ cells pooled with CCR7-negative TemRA cells. These receptors were obtained from a man between 18 and 35 years old in good health. Some clones in this sample may be carry-over from other donors' samples.

V is TRBV7-9 and J is TRBJ1-3, with a weak D call TRBD1 (6 bases). The CDR3 has 16 residues. Trimming cost V 5 bases and J 4 bases, with 18 bases left between them. Germline CDR1 is SEHNR and CDR2 is FQNEAQ (reference sequence). DNA of the CDR3: TGTGCCAGCAGCCCTGCGGTCGGGGGGCCGGGAAACACCATATATTTT. The encoded protein is CASSPAVGGPGNTIYF.

V usage is TRBV7-9 and J usage is TRBJ1-4, with D unclear. Germline V gene sequence: CDR1 SEHNR, CDR2 FQNEAQ (reference sequence). The CDR3 totals 14 residues. The ends were cut back, 2 bases at V and 5 bases at J, with 9 bases in the middle. The CDR3 region has the DNA TGTGCCAGCAGCTTAACCGCGAGAAATGAAAAACTGTTTTTT. Protein: CASSLTARNEKLFF.

This rearrangement joins TRBV7-9 to TRBJ1-1; 12 bases agree with TRBD1. V lost 4 bases to trimming and J lost 5 bases; unmatched junction nucleotides: 2. This CDR3 spans 14 amino acids. CDR1 SEHNR and CDR2 FQNEAQ come from the germline V gene (reference sequence). The CDR3: CASSWDRGRTEAFF. The CDR3 DNA follows: TGTGCCAGCAGCTGGGACAGGGGGCGAACTGAAGCTTTCTTT.

This clone occurred a few times. Other nucleotide sequences from this sample produce the same CDR3. V and J are TRBV6-5 and TRBJ2-7; 15 bases line up with TRBD2. Germline assignment: CDR1 MNHEY and CDR2 SVGAGI. The CDR3 sequence is 15 residues long. J gave up 5 bases and V 5 bases, and 4 bases lay outside the gene matches. CDR3 nucleotide sequence: TGTGCCAGCAGTCCCGGACTAGCGGGAGGGAACGAGCAGTACTTC. It encodes CASSPGLAGGNEQYF.

This clone has a handful of counts. The chain links TRBV28 to TRBJ1-3; D is unresolved. This CDR3 is built from 14 residues. Germline CDR1 reads MDHEN; CDR2 reads SYDVKM. Trimming took 6 bases from V and 0 from J, leaving 9 bases between them. In DNA, the CDR3 is TGTGCCAGCAGCGATAGTTACTCTGGAAACACCATATATTTT. Translation: CASSDSYSGNTIYF.

The chain is built from TRBV7-6 and TRBJ2-7; no definite D call. Germline V gene lookup returns CDR1 SGHVS and CDR2 FNYEAQ. V was clipped by 5 bases and J by 4 bases, with 15 bases between them. The CDR3 runs to 14 residues. CDR3 in amino acids: CASSANQVPYEQYF. The DNA of the CDR3 is TGTGCCAGCAGCGCCAACCAGGTTCCGTACGAGCAGTACTTC.

The chain has TRBV27 and TRBJ2-1; maybe TRBD2 (6 bases). CDR1 and CDR2 from the germline V gene are MNHEY and SMNVEV (reference sequence). Trimming removed 8 bases at V and 9 bases at J, with 14 bases between. The CDR3 has 12 amino acids. CDR3 DNA sequence: TGTGCCAGCGCCGGGGGTGGTAGTGAGCAGTTCTTC. As protein: CASAGGGSEQFF.

This clone has just a few counts. The chain combines TRBV6-6 with TRBJ2-5, with TRBD2 matching 9 bases. Germline CDR1 and CDR2: MNHNY and SVGAGI (reference sequence). This CDR3 has 16 residues. V dropped 6 bases and J dropped 4; count of bases not matched to a gene: 12. The CDR3 DNA sequence: TGTGCCAGCAGCGAGGAGGTAGCGGGAGTCGGAGAGACCCAGTACTTC. It codes for CASSEEVAGVGETQYF.

The chain carries TRBV21-1 and TRBJ1-1. TRBV21-1 is a pseudogene locus. This CDR3 is built from 13 residues. DNA of the CDR3: TGTGCCAGCAGCAAGTCGTGTCCTTTCGGGGCTTTCTTT. Residues: CASSKSCPFGAFF.

The chain couples TRBV28 to TRBJ2-1, with D uncertain. Trimming left V 2 bases short and J 6 bases short, with 8 bases between. The CDR3 totals 13 residues. Germline-derived CDR1 and CDR2 are MDHEN and SYDVKM. The CDR3: CASSLPDANEQFF. CDR3 nucleotides: TGTGCCAGCAGTTTACCCGATGCCAATGAGCAGTTCTTC.

This chain's CDR3 is CASSSRQDYGYTF. CDR3 nucleotides: TGCGCCAGCAGCTCCCGACAGGACTATGGCTACACCTTC. The rearrangement joins TRBV5-1 to TRBJ1-2, with D maybe TRBD1 (6 bases). Germline CDR1 reads SGHRS; CDR2 reads YFSETQ. Trimming left V 3 bases short and J 3 bases short, with 9 bases between. The CDR3 consists of 13 residues.

The chain combines TRBV9 with TRBJ2-3; D perhaps matches TRBD1 (5 bases). Germline values: CDR1 SGDLS, CDR2 YYNGEE. Trimming took off 4 bases at V and 0 bases at J, with 12 bases between the two ends. The CDR3 runs to 15 residues. CDR3 sequence reads: CASSPGRASTDTQYF. As DNA, the CDR3 is TGTGCCAGCAGCCCCGGCAGGGCTAGCACAGATACGCAGTATTTT.

The rearrangement links TRBV9 to TRBJ2-7; TRBD2 matches at 11 bases. Germline V gives CDR1 SGDLS, CDR2 YYNGEE. The V and J ends lost 4 bases and 5 bases, in that order; junction bases with no gene match: 8. CDR3 length: 15 residues. CDR3 bases: TGTGCCAGCAGCCCGAGACTAGCGGGAATGGACGAGCAGTACTTC. Protein: CASSPRLAGMDEQYF.

J is TRBJ1-5 and V is TRBV28, with D uncertain. The CDR3 consists of 17 residues. The germline gives CDR1 MDHEN, CDR2 SYDVKM. V was cut by 3 bases and J by 0 bases, with 15 bases left in between. The CDR3 region is CASSFLPGDDSNQPQHF. The DNA of the CDR3 is TGTGCCAGCAGTTTCCTCCCCGGAGACGATAGCAATCAGCCCCAGCATTTT.

The chain combines TRBV5-4 with TRBJ1-2; maybe TRBD1 (6 bases). Looked up from germline, CDR1 is SGHNT and CDR2 is YYREEE (reference sequence). V lost 0 bases and J 6 bases, leaving 21 bases between the germline ends. There are 17 residues in the CDR3. The CDR3 sequence: CASSLGPGVRGGDGYTF. For the CDR3, the DNA is TGTGCCAGCAGCTTGGGGCCCGGGGTAAGGGGGGGCGATGGCTACACCTTC.

This clone was seen just once. The chain is built from TRBV9 and TRBJ2-3; D gene unclear. V gave up 3 bases and J gave up 4 bases, with 9 bases separating them. This CDR3 has 13 amino acids. Germline V gives CDR1 SGDLS, CDR2 YYNGEE. The CDR3 nucleotides are TGTGCCAGCAGCGCAGACCCTCCAGATACGCAGTATTTT. This encodes CASSADPPDTQYF.

This clone has just one count. The rearrangement uses TRBV29-1 and TRBJ2-1; unclear D gene. The germline V gene encodes CDR1 SQVTM and CDR2 ANQGSEA. The CDR3 has 12 residues. V was pared by 4 bases and J by 5 bases, with 9 bases between. CDR3 region: CSVAGRHNEQFF. In DNA, the CDR3 is TGCAGCGTTGCGGGCAGGCACAATGAGCAGTTCTTC.

To note about this clone: This sample also contains other DNA sequences that code for the same CDR3. The chain links TRBV29-1 to TRBJ2-6; tentatively, D is TRBD1 or TRBD2 (5 bases each). Germline values: CDR1 SQVTM, CDR2 ANQGSEA. V shed 0 bases and J shed 4 bases, with 7 bases lying between them. There are 14 residues in the CDR3. CDR3 nucleotides: TGCAGCGTTGAAGAAGGGACGGGGGCCAACGTCCTGACTTTC. It translates to CSVEEGTGANVLTF.

The rearrangement uses TRBV19 and TRBJ2-1; 12 nucleotides agree with TRBD2. The junction had 4 bases not matched to a gene; V was cut back by 5 bases and J by 5 bases. This CDR3 is 15 amino acids long. The germline CDR1 and CDR2 sequences are LNHDA and SQIVND (reference sequence). The chain's CDR3 is CASSFLAGGHNEQFF. The CDR3, as DNA: TGTGCCAGTAGTTTTCTAGCGGGAGGGCACAATGAGCAGTTCTTC.

This chain links TRBV28 with TRBJ2-7; D call uncertain. Trimming pared 6 bases from V and 0 bases from J, leaving 12 bases between. CDR1 MDHEN and CDR2 SYDVKM come from the germline V gene. This CDR3 has 14 residues. The CDR3 here is CASSAARDSYEQYF. The CDR3 nucleotides read TGTGCCAGCAGCGCGGCCAGAGACTCCTACGAGCAGTACTTC.

The V gene is TRBV7-8, the J gene TRBJ1-3; the D is unclear. Germline CDR1 reads SGHVS; CDR2 reads FQNEAQ. CDR3 length: 16 residues. The V end was cut by 3 bases, the J end by 4 bases, with 16 bases between. The CDR3 loop is CASSFSAEGLGNTIYF. CDR3 in DNA: TGTGCCAGCAGCTTCAGCGCGGAGGGATTGGGAAACACCATATATTTT.

The chain links TRBV6-5 to TRBJ1-5; TRBD1 matches at 8 bases. This CDR3 is 13 amino acids long. The germline CDR1 and CDR2 sequences are MNHEY and SVGAGI. V was pared by 4 bases and J by 5 bases, with 1 base of the junction left unmatched. Here the CDR3 DNA reads TGTGCCAGCAGTTTACAGGGGGATCAGCCCCAGCATTTT. It encodes CASSLQGDQPQHF.

This clone was counted a single time. The chain recombines TRBV6-1 with TRBJ2-2; D uncertain. Germline assignment: CDR1 MNHNS and CDR2 SASEGT. CDR3 size: 11 residues. The V and J ends lost 5 bases and 9 bases respectively, with 7 bases between them. CDR3 region: CASSPWRELFF. DNA for the CDR3: TGTGCCAGCAGTCCGTGGAGGGAGCTGTTTTTT.